The sequence of this TCR beta chain was determined in a study of vaccination effects on CD4 cells after COVID-19. Study background: CD4+ T cells specific for antigen were expanded with viral peptide pools by the ViraFEST assay before sequencing. Three patients who were convalescent were sampled early, at day +14, and again late after vaccination.

Study-wide results and caveats: Marked clonal contraction was seen late after vaccination (in both infection- and vaccine-induced clones).

Notes on this clone: Its specificity is not known.

CDR1 SGHNT and CDR2 YYREEE come from the germline V gene (reference sequence). Trimming stripped 4 bases from V and 7 bases from J, with 18 bases between. This CDR3 has 15 residues. Some clones are missing from TCRdb's copy, which holds only in-frame ones; the method was immunoSEQ multiplex PCR. The data hold about 50,000 clones, with 65% to 75% observed a single time. After around ten days in culture, the CD4+ T cells were isolated. The person had a PCR-confirmed SARS-CoV-2 infection during March to December 2020. Of the BNT162b2 and mRNA-1273 vaccines, participants received two doses of one or the other. Both day 3 and day 7 saw half the medium replaced with IL-2 medium.

Here the sequenced sample was CD4+ T cells from PBMCs cultured without peptide, taken after COVID-19 vaccination. This clonotype originated in a human donor who had a prior SARS-CoV-2 infection. The J gene is TRBJ2-1, the V gene TRBV5-4; a possible D gene is TRBD2 (6 bases). The CDR3 here is CASSPRRDHTNEQFF. CDR3 in DNA: TGTGCCAGCAGCCCCCGGCGGGATCACACAAATGAGCAGTTCTTC.